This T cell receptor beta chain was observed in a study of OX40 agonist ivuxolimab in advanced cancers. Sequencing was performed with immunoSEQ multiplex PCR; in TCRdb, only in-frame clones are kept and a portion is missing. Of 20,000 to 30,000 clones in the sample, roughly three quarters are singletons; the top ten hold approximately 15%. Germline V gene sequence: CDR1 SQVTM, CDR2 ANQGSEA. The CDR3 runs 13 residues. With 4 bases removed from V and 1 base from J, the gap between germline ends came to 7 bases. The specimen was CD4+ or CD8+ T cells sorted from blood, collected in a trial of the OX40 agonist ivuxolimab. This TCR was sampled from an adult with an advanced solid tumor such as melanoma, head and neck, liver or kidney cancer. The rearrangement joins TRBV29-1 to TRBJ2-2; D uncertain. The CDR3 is CSVVKGNTGELFF. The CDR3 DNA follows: TGCAGCGTTGTGAAGGGGAACACCGGGGAGCTGTTTTTT.